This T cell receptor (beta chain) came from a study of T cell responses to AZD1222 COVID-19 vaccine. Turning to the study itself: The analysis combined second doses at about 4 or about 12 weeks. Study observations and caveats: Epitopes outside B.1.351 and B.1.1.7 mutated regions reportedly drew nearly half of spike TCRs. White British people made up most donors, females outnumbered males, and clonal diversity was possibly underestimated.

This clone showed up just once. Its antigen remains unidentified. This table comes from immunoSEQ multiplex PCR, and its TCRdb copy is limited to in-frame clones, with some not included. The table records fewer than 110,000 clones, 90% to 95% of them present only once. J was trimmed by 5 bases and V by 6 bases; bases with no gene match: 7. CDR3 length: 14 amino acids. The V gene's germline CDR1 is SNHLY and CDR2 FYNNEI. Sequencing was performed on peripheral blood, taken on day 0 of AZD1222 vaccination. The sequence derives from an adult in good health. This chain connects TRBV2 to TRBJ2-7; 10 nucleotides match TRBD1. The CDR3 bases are TGTGCCAGCAGCGACCGGGACAGGGGAAACGAGCAGTACTTC. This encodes CASSDRDRGNEQYF.